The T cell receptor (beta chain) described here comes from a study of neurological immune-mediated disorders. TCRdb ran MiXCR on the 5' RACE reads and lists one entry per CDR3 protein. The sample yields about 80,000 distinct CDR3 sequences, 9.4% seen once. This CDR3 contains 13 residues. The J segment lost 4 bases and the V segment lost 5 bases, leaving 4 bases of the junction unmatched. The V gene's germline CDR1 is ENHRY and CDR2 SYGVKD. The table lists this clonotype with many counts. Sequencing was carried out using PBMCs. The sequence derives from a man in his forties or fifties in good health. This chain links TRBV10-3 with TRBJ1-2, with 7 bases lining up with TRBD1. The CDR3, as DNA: TGTGCCATCAGTTGGGACAGAATCTATGGCTACACCTTC. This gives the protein CAISWDRIYGYTF.